This TCR beta chain was found in a study of blood T cell repertoires in COVID-19. Generated by immunoSEQ multiplex PCR, the TCRdb table keeps only in-frame clones and is missing some. The table has hundreds of thousands of clones, around 91% seen once. The sequencing sample was made of PBMCs or T cells enriched from blood (not recorded which). This TCR derives from a woman aged 40 to 55 who had recovered from COVID-19.

This CDR3 reads CASSVASGGGRYEQYF. DNA for the CDR3: TGTGCCAGCAGCGTAGCCTCAGGAGGGGGCAGGTACGAGCAGTACTTC. The chain joins TRBV9 to TRBJ2-7; possibly TRBD1 for D (7 bases). The V end was cut by 0 bases, the J end by 4 bases, with 17 bases between. CDR3 length equals 16 residues. Germline V gene lookup returns CDR1 SGDLS and CDR2 YYNGEE.